This T cell receptor beta chain comes out of a study of metastatic and nonmetastatic thyroid tumors. Study-wide points: Benign nodules were reported to have significantly lower TCR beta diversity than malignant thyroid tumors, in blood and tumor.

Every patient underwent thyroid surgery untreated. The authors' processing: In papillary thyroid cancer, a distant-metastasis classifier was built using CDR3 differences across clinicopathological groups. TCRdb re-analyzed the PCR reads using MiXCR. TCRdb's processing, not the authors', yielded these V and J calls. The sample has some 17,000 clones, roughly 26% seen once; the top ten hold roughly 13%. Regarding this clone: Its antigen remains unknown.

CDR3 size: 20 residues. The junction had 16 bases not matched to a gene; V was cut back by 2 bases and J by 0 bases. This TCR was sampled from a female donor with papillary thyroid cancer or a benign thyroid nodule (not recorded which). Some clones in this sample may be carry-over from other donors' samples. This chain uses TRBV7-1 with TRBJ2-1, with TRBD2 matching 7 bases. TRBV7-1 is marked as an open reading frame, function uncertain. What was sequenced was tumor tissue. The CDR3 bases are TGTGCCAGCAGCTCAACCCTGGGGACTACCACCCAGAACTCCTACAATGAGCAGTTCTTC. As protein: CASSSTLGTTTQNSYNEQFF.